This T cell receptor beta chain appears in the sequencing data of a study of T-cell reconstitution after alpha-beta-depleted transplantation in children. The CDR3 extends over 12 amino acids. Trimming stripped 4 bases from V and 7 bases from J, with 11 bases between. It was with unique molecular identifiers that the TCRbeta library was prepared. Each CDR3 protein is one row after TCRdb ran MiXCR on the PCR reads. The table has over 150,000 distinct CDR3 sequences, roughly 15% seen once. At least ten counts were recorded for this clonotype. This clonotype originated in a human donor who donated a stem cell graft to a child with acute lymphoblastic leukemia. V usage is TRBV12-3 or TRBV12-4 and J usage is TRBJ2-7; no reliable D call. The source was PBMCs from the stem cell graft donor, collected from the stem cell graft. CDR3 amino acids: CASSSVASEQYF. DNA for the CDR3: TGTGCCAGCAGTTCAGTGGCCTCGGAGCAGTACTTC.